This T cell receptor beta chain was recovered during a study of chemoradiotherapy in HPV16-positive cancers. Of note for this clone: Its antigen is unknown.

Samples were taken several times over chemoradiotherapy. Study-level points and caveats: Candidate HPV-specific clones and E7-related TCR motifs grew in tumor during treatment. Only a couple of HPV16-positive patients supplied the functional HPV-specificity definition.

This table comes from immunoSEQ multiplex PCR, and its TCRdb copy is limited to in-frame clones, with some not included. The data show around 33,000 clones, approximately 86% seen once. The germline V gene has CDR1 MNHEY and CDR2 SVGAGI. The J segment lost 0 bases and the V segment lost 5 bases, leaving 6 bases of the junction unmatched. This CDR3 is built from 15 residues. This sequence joins TRBV6-5 and TRBJ2-7; TRBD1 agrees at 8 bases. The specimen was blood, collected from a patient who underwent chemoradiotherapy. The TCR was taken from a human donor with HPV-associated anogenital cancer. The DNA of the CDR3 is TGTGCCAGCAGTGTCCGCGACAGGGGCTCCTACGAGCAGTACTTC. Translating it yields CASSVRDRGSYEQYF.